The source of this T cell receptor (beta chain) is a study of T cells in Graves' hyperthyroidism and ophthalmopathy. Overall study findings and caveats: From stable hyperthyroidism, ophthalmopathy was separated by a 13 V-J model. Among thyroid clonotypes expanded above 0.001, most also appeared in blood.

With duration under 3 months, ophthalmopathy was active: Clinical Activity Score at least 3, NOSPECS at least 4. Thyroid ultrasound and orbital computed tomography, with clinical symptoms and serum thyroxine and TRAb, informed diagnoses. In this sample, this clonotype turned up many times. The antigen is undetermined. The CDR3 is 11 residues long. The germline gives CDR1 SNHLY, CDR2 FYNNEI. V was trimmed by 7 bases and J by 3 bases, leaving 6 bases between them. There were TCR beta CDR3 regions amplified from RNA transcripts. Primed by the HTBI set, a first-round RT-PCR was run on the TCR CDR3. One entry per CDR3 protein, called by TCRdb with MiXCR from the multiplex PCR reads. There are some 370,000 distinct CDR3 sequences in the sample; roughly an eighth occur only once, and approximately 27% lies in the top ten.

The chain combines TRBV2 with TRBJ1-1; D is unresolved. Source material: blood. The sequence was collected from a man aged 45 to 65 with Graves' ophthalmopathy. CDR3 loop: CASIGYTEAFF. As DNA, the CDR3 is TGTGCCAGCATCGGCTACACTGAAGCTTTCTTT.